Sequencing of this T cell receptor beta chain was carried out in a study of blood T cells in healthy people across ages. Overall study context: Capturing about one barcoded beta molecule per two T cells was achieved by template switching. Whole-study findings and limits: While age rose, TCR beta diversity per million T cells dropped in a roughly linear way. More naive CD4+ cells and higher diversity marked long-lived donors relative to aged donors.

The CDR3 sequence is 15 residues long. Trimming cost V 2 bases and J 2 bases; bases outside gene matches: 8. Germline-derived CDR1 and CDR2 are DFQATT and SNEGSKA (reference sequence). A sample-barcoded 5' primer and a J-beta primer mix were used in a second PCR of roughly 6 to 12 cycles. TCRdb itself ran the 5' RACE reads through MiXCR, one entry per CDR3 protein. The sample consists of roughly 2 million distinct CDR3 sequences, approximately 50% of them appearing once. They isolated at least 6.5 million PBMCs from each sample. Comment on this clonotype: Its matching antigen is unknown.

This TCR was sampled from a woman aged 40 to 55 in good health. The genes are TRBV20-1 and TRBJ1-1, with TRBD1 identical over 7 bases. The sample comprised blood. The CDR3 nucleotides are TGCAGTGCTAGATTTCGGGGACAGAGAAACACTGAAGCTTTCTTT. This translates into CSARFRGQRNTEAFF.